These 6 T cell receptor beta chains originate from one sample sequenced in a study of T cell responses to AZD1222 COVID-19 vaccine. Generated by immunoSEQ multiplex PCR, the TCRdb table keeps only in-frame clones and is missing some. This table holds approximately 94,000 clones, 92% found once. This sample comprised peripheral blood, obtained on day 0 of AZD1222 vaccination. These receptors all come from an adult in good health.

The chain combines TRBV7-8 with TRBJ1-4; 8 nucleotides line up with TRBD1. J lost 2 bases, V lost 0 bases, and 5 bases had no gene match. The CDR3 covers 17 residues. Germline assignment: CDR1 SGHVS and CDR2 FQNEAQ. The CDR3 nucleotides read TGTGCCAGCAGCTTAGCAGGCAGGGGGCGCACTAATGAAAAACTGTTTTTT. This codes for CASSLAGRGRTNEKLFF. Full variable domain (remainder filled in from reference TRBV7-8 and TRBJ1-4): GAGVSQSPRYKVAKRGQDVALRCDPISGHVSLFWYQQALGQGPEFLTYFQNEAQLDKSGLPSDRFFAERPEGSVSTLKIQRTQQEDSAVYLCASSLAGRGRTNEKLFFGSGTQLSVL.

The chain has TRBV9 and TRBJ2-7, with TRBD2 matching 7 bases. Germline trimming cut 5 bases from V and 6 bases from J; bases unmatched to any gene: 17. CDR1 and CDR2 from the germline V gene are SGDLS and YYNGEE. The CDR3 spans 16 residues. As DNA, the CDR3 is TGTGCCAGCAGTCCCCATCTAGCGGTCCAGGGTGGCGAGCAGTACTTC. Translated, it gives CASSPHLAVQGGEQYF.

The J gene is TRBJ1-2, the V gene TRBV3-1 (or the pseudogene TRBV3-2); a possible D gene is TRBD1 (6 bases). Germline-derived CDR1 and CDR2 are LGHDT and YNNKEL (reference sequence). This CDR3 comprises 14 residues. V was shortened by 0 bases and J by 7 bases, with 12 bases between the two germline ends. CDR3 sequence: CASSQDYRDFGYTF. The CDR3 bases are TGTGCCAGCAGCCAAGATTACAGGGACTTTGGCTACACCTTC.

J is TRBJ2-3 and V is TRBV3-1 (or the pseudogene TRBV3-2), with D maybe TRBD2 (5 bases). Trimming took off 3 bases at V and 3 bases at J, with 13 bases between the two ends. The CDR3 is made up of 15 amino acids. Germline V gene sequence: CDR1 LGHDT, CDR2 YNNKEL (reference sequence). The CDR3 nucleotides read TGTGCCAGCAGCCAGGCAGTACTAGTTACAGATACGCAGTATTTT. Translation gives CASSQAVLVTDTQYF.

The rearrangement uses TRBV5-4 and TRBJ1-5; D not certain. Germline lookup yields CDR1 SGHNT and CDR2 YYREEE (reference sequence). The CDR3 loop spans 14 amino acids. The V and J ends lost 5 bases and 0 bases respectively, with 9 bases between them. CDR3 DNA sequence: TGTGCCAGCAGTCTTTGGGGTAGCAATCAGCCCCAGCATTTT. Its translation is CASSLWGSNQPQHF.

J is TRBJ1-6 and V is TRBV27; D is unclear. V lost 6 bases and J 0 bases, leaving 9 bases between the germline ends. There are 15 residues in the CDR3. Germline values: CDR1 MNHEY, CDR2 SMNVEV (reference sequence). The CDR3 DNA follows: TGTGCCAGCAGAGGGATTCCCTCCTATAATTCACCCCTCCACTTT. This codes for CASRGIPSYNSPLHF.